The 20 T cell receptor beta chains listed next were all sequenced from one sample in a study of shared clonotypes between healthy human individuals. Only in-frame clones appear in the TCRdb table, and some are missing; sequencing was by immunoSEQ multiplex PCR. Counted here are over 750,000 clones, 90% to 97% occurring once; the ten biggest clones make up over 0.2%. It was CD45RO-negative cells, positively selected for CCR7, that made up naive CD8 cells, with terminally differentiated effector memory CD45RA+ cells excluded. Input material: naive CD8+ T cells sorted from blood. The receptors were gathered from a man aged 25-45 years in good health.

The chain is built from TRBV6-5 and TRBJ1-1; D unresolved. V lost 2 bases, J lost 1 base, and 11 bases lay in between. The CDR3 has 15 residues. Germline-derived CDR1 and CDR2 are MNHEY and SVGAGI. CDR3 loop: CASSYRGGANTEAFF. The CDR3 region has the DNA TGTGCCAGCAGTTACCGCGGTGGAGCGAACACTGAAGCTTTCTTT.

The chain links TRBV15 to TRBJ2-7; D is ambiguous. The germline gives CDR1 LNHNV, CDR2 YYDKDF (reference sequence). V lost 0 bases to trimming and J lost 4 bases, with 13 bases between them. The CDR3 totals 15 residues. DNA of the CDR3: TGTGCCACCAGCAGAGATTCGTCGTTTGTGTACGAGCAGTACTTC. Its protein is CATSRDSSFVYEQYF.

The gene calls are TRBV11-2 and TRBJ2-1; 14 nucleotides align to TRBD2. CDR1 and CDR2 from the germline V gene are SGHAT and FQNNGV. Trimming removed 5 bases from V and 5 bases from J; junction bases left unmatched: 5. The CDR3 has 16 residues. The CDR3 loop is CASSPGTSGSHNEQFF. The CDR3 nucleotides are TGTGCCAGCAGCCCCGGGACTAGCGGGAGCCACAATGAGCAGTTCTTC.

This clone was recorded only once. The chain links TRBV7-9 to TRBJ2-7; 13 bases match TRBD2. Germline V gives CDR1 SEHNR, CDR2 FQNEAQ (reference sequence). V lost 4 bases and J lost 4; bases outside the gene matches: 4. The CDR3 consists of 15 residues. The CDR3: CASSSGTSGIYEQYF. DNA for the CDR3: TGTGCCAGCAGCTCAGGGACTAGCGGGATTTACGAGCAGTACTTC.

V and J are TRBV5-4 and TRBJ2-7; no definite D call. The CDR3 length is 13 residues. With 2 bases removed from V and 2 bases from J, the gap between germline ends came to 8 bases. CDR1 is SGHNT and CDR2 is YYREEE in the germline V gene (reference sequence). The CDR3 reads CASSFRPTYEQYF. The CDR3 nucleotides read TGTGCCAGCAGCTTTAGACCGACCTACGAGCAGTACTTC.

The chain is built from TRBV5-8 and TRBJ1-1; D not resolved. This CDR3 has 13 amino acids. The germline V gene encodes CDR1 SGHTS and CDR2 YDEGEE. The germline V and J ends were trimmed by 6 bases and 6 bases, with 15 bases remaining between them. The CDR3 loop is CASNPVARAEAFF. CDR3 in DNA: TGTGCCAGCAACCCCGTAGCTAGGGCTGAAGCTTTCTTT.

The CDR3 is CASSLRPGDNNEQFF. CDR3 bases: TGTGCCAGCAGCTTACGACCGGGAGATAACAATGAGCAGTTCTTC. The chain recombines TRBV7-6 with TRBJ2-1; tentatively, D is TRBD2 (6 bases). CDR1 is SGHVS, CDR2 FNYEAQ, per germline. V gave up 2 bases and J gave up 5 bases, with 13 bases separating them. The CDR3 contains 15 residues.

V and J are TRBV15 and TRBJ2-3; 9 bases fit TRBD2. Germline V gene data show CDR1 as LNHNV and CDR2 as YYDKDF (reference sequence). The CDR3 consists of 16 residues. V was pared by 0 bases and J by 3 bases, with 4 bases of the junction left unmatched. Here the CDR3 DNA reads TGTGCCACCAGCAGAGAGGTTAGCGGGAGTACAGATACGCAGTATTTT. Protein product: CATSREVSGSTDTQYF.

The V gene is TRBV7-6, the J gene TRBJ2-7, with 9 positions matching TRBD1. V was pared by 1 base and J by 3 bases, with 1 base of the junction left unmatched. This CDR3 has 14 residues. Per germline, CDR1 SGHVS and CDR2 FNYEAQ. The CDR3 region has the DNA TGTGCCAGCAGCTTAGACAGGGGGCGCTACGAGCAGTACTTC. Translation gives CASSLDRGRYEQYF.

The chain has TRBV15 and TRBJ1-2; D is uncertain. Germline CDR1 and CDR2: LNHNV and YYDKDF (reference sequence). This CDR3 is built from 13 residues. V lost 4 bases, J lost 8 bases, and 14 bases lay in between. CDR3 amino acids: CATSTIPSVGYTF. Here the CDR3 DNA reads TGTGCCACCAGCACTATTCCGTCGGTGGGCTACACCTTC. Full variable domain (outside the CDR3, taken from reference TRBV15 and TRBJ1-2): DAMVIQNPRYQVTQFGKPVTLSCSQTLNHNVMYWYQQKSSQAPKLLFHYYDKDFNNEADTPDNFQSRRPNTSFCFLDIRSPGLGDTAMYLCATSTIPSVGYTFGSGTRLTVV.

The chain recombines TRBV11-2 with TRBJ2-5; no clear D. The CDR3 contains 14 residues. Germline CDR1 reads SGHAT; CDR2 reads FQNNGV. Between the trimmed V and J ends, which lost 5 bases and 3 bases, there was a span of 13 bases. The CDR3 protein is CASSPDSAEETQYF. The CDR3 DNA reads as TGTGCCAGCAGCCCAGATTCGGCGGAAGAGACCCAGTACTTC.

The chain employs TRBV14 and TRBJ2-3, with 8 bases aligning to TRBD2. The ends lost 5 bases at V and 9 bases at J; junction bases unmatched: 10. The CDR3 is 14 amino acids. Germline V lookup: CDR1 SGHDN, CDR2 FVKESK. CDR3 DNA sequence: TGTGCCAGCAGCACCGGGACTAGGATTTGGACGCAGTATTTT. Residues: CASSTGTRIWTQYF.

This clone has at least ten counts. The chain links TRBV6-6 to TRBJ1-1, with D hard to call. This CDR3 has 10 amino acids. V shed 2 bases and J shed 8 bases, with 3 bases lying between them. The germline V gene encodes CDR1 MNHNY and CDR2 SVGAGI (reference sequence). The chain's CDR3 is CASSYLEAFF. The CDR3 nucleotides are TGTGCCAGCAGTTACCTAGAAGCTTTCTTT.

This clone was found once. This rearrangement joins TRBV18 to TRBJ2-7; 11 nucleotides line up with TRBD1. V lost 3 bases to trimming and J lost 3 bases; unmatched junction nucleotides: 7. This CDR3 is 16 amino acids long. Germline assignment: CDR1 KGHSH and CDR2 LQKENI. The CDR3 here is CASSPRDRGSIYEQYF. The CDR3 DNA reads TGTGCCAGCTCACCGCGGGACAGGGGGAGTATCTACGAGCAGTACTTC.

The chain couples TRBV13 to TRBJ2-5, with D possibly TRBD1 on 5 matching bases. Germline V gives CDR1 PRHDT, CDR2 FYEKMQ (reference sequence). CDR3 length equals 14 residues. V was shortened by 1 base and J by 5 bases, with 11 bases between the two germline ends. CDR3 protein: CASSLERGSETQYF. The DNA of the CDR3 is TGTGCCAGCAGCTTAGAAAGGGGTTCCGAGACCCAGTACTTC.

The chain uses TRBV11-2 and TRBJ2-1; D perhaps matches TRBD2 (6 bases). Germline CDR1 and CDR2: SGHAT and FQNNGV. Trimming took 3 bases from V and 0 from J, leaving 9 bases between them. The CDR3 spans 15 residues. CDR3 protein: CASSFRGTSYNEQFF. DNA of the CDR3: TGTGCCAGCAGCTTTCGCGGGACCTCCTACAATGAGCAGTTCTTC.

The genes are TRBV4-3 and TRBJ2-5; 7 bases fit TRBD2. The CDR3 runs to 17 residues. Germline assignment: CDR1 LGHNA and CDR2 YSLEER. Losses at the gene ends were 0 bases for V and 0 bases for J; bases not matched to a gene: 7. In DNA form, the CDR3 reads TGCGCCAGCAGCCAAGACCCCCCCGGGGGGAACCAAGAGACCCAGTACTTC. Translation: CASSQDPPGGNQETQYF.

In nucleotides, the CDR3 is TGTGCCAGCAGCTTAGTCGAGGTACAGACTGAAGCTTTCTTT. This sequence encodes CASSLVEVQTEAFF. The gene calls are TRBV7-9 and TRBJ1-1; D remains unclear. CDR3 size: 14 residues. Germline V gene data show CDR1 as SEHNR and CDR2 as FQNEAQ (reference sequence). V was pared by 1 base and J by 5 bases, with 11 bases between.

This chain connects TRBV29-1 to TRBJ2-4, with TRBD2 as a possible D gene (6 bases). The CDR3 extends over 15 amino acids. With 2 bases removed from V and 1 base from J, the gap between germline ends came to 12 bases. From germline, CDR1 is SQVTM and CDR2 ANQGSEA. CDR3: CSVERLANAKNIQYF. The CDR3 DNA sequence: TGCAGCGTTGAAAGGCTAGCGAACGCCAAAAACATTCAGTACTTC.

The chain combines TRBV10-3 with TRBJ2-7, with 8 bases aligning to TRBD1. With V trimmed by 0 bases and J by 0 bases, 7 bases remained unmatched. The CDR3 runs 17 residues. Germline V CDR1 and CDR2: ENHRY, SYGVKD. Written as DNA, the CDR3 is TGTGCCATCAGTGAGTCGACGTTGGACAGGGACTCCTACGAGCAGTACTTC. This translates into CAISESTLDRDSYEQYF.